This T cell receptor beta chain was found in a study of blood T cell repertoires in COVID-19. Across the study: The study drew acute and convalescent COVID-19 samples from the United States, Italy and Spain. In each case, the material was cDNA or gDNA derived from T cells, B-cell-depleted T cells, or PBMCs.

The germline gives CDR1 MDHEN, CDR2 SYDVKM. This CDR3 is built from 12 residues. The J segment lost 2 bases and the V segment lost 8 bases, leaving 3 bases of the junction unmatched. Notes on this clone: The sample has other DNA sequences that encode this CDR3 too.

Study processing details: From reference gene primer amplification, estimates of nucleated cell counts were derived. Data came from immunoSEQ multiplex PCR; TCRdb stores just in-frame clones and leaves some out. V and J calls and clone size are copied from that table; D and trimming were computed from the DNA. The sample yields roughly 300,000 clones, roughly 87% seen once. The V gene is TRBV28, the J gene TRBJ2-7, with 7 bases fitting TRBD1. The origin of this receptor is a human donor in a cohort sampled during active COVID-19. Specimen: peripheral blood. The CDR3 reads CASRDSTYEQYF. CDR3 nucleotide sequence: TGTGCCAGCCGGGACAGCACCTACGAGCAGTACTTC. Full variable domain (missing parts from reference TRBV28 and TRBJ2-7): DVKVTQSSRYLVKRTGEKVFLECVQDMDHENMFWYRQDPGLGLRLIYFSYDVKMKEKGDIPEGYSVSREKKERFSLILESASTNQTSMYLCASRDSTYEQYFGPGTRLTVT.